This TCR beta chain was recorded in a study of human T cells and chemical hapten exposure. This clonotype has only a few counts. V was cut by 3 bases and J by 6 bases, with 8 bases left in between. CDR1 is GTSNPN, CDR2 SVGIG, per germline (reference sequence). CDR3 length: 12 residues. The sample's time point: patch test 2, 6 weeks after DPC sensitization. Documented treatment: therapeutic diphenylcyclopropenone sensitization with weekly scalp DPC. TCRdb passed the RACE reads through MiXCR, listing each CDR3 protein once. The profile shows some 88,000 distinct CDR3 sequences, about 10% of them singletons.

This receptor was identified in a man aged 35 to 55 with alopecia areata. Some clones in this sample may be carry-over from other donors' samples. Sequenced here: whole blood, sampled in connection with sensitization to the hapten diphenylcyclopropenone (DPC). The chain carries TRBV30 and TRBJ2-2, with D unclear. CDR3 coding DNA: TGTGCCTGGAGAGGCTTAGCCGGGGAGCTGTTTTTT. Amino acid sequence: CAWRGLAGELFF. The full variable domain, with the rest looked up from reference TRBV30 and TRBJ2-2, is SQTIHQWPATLVQPVGSPLSLECTVEGTSNPNLYWYRQAAGRGLQLLFYSVGIGQISSEVPQNLSASRPQDRQFILSSKKLLLSDSGFYLCAWRGLAGELFFGEGSRLTVL.